These 13 T cell receptor beta chains were all obtained from the same sample, sequenced in a study of shared clonotypes between healthy human individuals. Produced via immunoSEQ multiplex PCR; TCRdb's table is partial and in-frame only. The table lists about 1.9 million clones, just under 95% of them singletons. CD45RO-negative cells were positively selected for CCR7, leaving out terminally differentiated effector memory CD45RA+ cells. The specimen sequenced was naive CD8+ T cells from PBMCs. The receptors derive from a man between 18 and 29 years old in good health. Some clones in this sample may be carry-over from other donors' samples.

This clone was seen just once. Other nucleotide sequences in the sample specify the same CDR3. This chain links TRBV28 with TRBJ1-5; D perhaps matches TRBD1 (6 bases). The CDR3 sequence is 15 residues long. V was clipped by 4 bases and J by 1 base, with 11 bases between them. CDR1 MDHEN and CDR2 SYDVKM come from the germline V gene. The CDR3 protein is CASSSRGLSNQPQHF. CDR3 nucleotides: TGTGCCAGCAGTTCAAGGGGGTTGAGCAATCAGCCCCAGCATTTT.

The CDR3 region is CASSLLAGGLEQFF. In DNA form, the CDR3 reads TGTGCCAGCAGCTTGTTAGCGGGAGGCCTTGAGCAGTTCTTC. The rearrangement uses TRBV5-4 and TRBJ2-1; 10 bases align to TRBD2. CDR3 size: 14 residues. After removal of 1 base from V and 9 bases from J, the junction contained 4 bases not matched to a gene. Per the germline V gene, CDR1 is SGHNT and CDR2 is YYREEE (reference sequence). Looking up the rest from reference TRBV5-4 and TRBJ2-1 gives the full variable domain: ETGVTQSPTHLIKTRGQQVTLRCSSQSGHNTVSWYQQALGQGPQFIFQYYREEENGRGNFPPRFSGLQFPNYSSELNVNALELDDSALYLCASSLLAGGLEQFFGPGTRLTVL.

With regard to this clone: A much larger clone differs from this one at a single base, so this may be a read error. Other DNA sequences in the same sample also yield this CDR3. The chain carries TRBV27 and TRBJ2-2; D gene ambiguous. V was shortened by 6 bases and J by 1 base, with 6 bases between the two germline ends. The CDR3 has 13 residues. Per the germline V gene, CDR1 is MNHEY and CDR2 is SMNVEV (reference sequence). The DNA for the CDR3 is TGTGCCAGCAGCTTAGGGAACACCGGGGAGCTGTTTTTT. As protein: CASSLGNTGELFF.

This clone was seen once. The gene calls are TRBV13 and TRBJ2-3; D is unclear. Per the germline V gene, CDR1 is PRHDT and CDR2 is FYEKMQ (reference sequence). V lost 0 bases and J 6 bases, leaving 16 bases between the germline ends. This CDR3 has 16 residues. Written as DNA, the CDR3 is TGTGCCAGCAGCTTAGGCCCCGTGGTAGCCAGGGATACGCAGTATTTT. Its protein is CASSLGPVVARDTQYF. The full variable domain, completed using reference TRBV13 and TRBJ2-3, is AAGVIQSPRHLIKEKRETATLKCYPIPRHDTVYWYQQGPGQDPQFLISFYEKMQSDKGSIPDRFSAQQFSDYHSELNMSSLELGDSALYFCASSLGPVVARDTQYFGPGTRLTVL.

V and J are TRBV29-1 and TRBJ2-5; 7 nucleotides align to TRBD2. CDR1 is SQVTM, CDR2 ANQGSEA, per germline. This CDR3 comprises 12 residues. With V trimmed by 4 bases and J by 4 bases, 3 bases remained unmatched. The CDR3 protein is CSVAVAGETQYF. The DNA of the CDR3 is TGCAGCGTTGCGGTAGCGGGAGAGACCCAGTACTTC.

CDR3 sequence reads: CASSLGTRGGVAYNEQFF. CDR3 sequence (DNA): TGTGCCAGCAGCTTGGGGACACGGGGCGGGGTTGCCTACAATGAGCAGTTCTTC. The chain is built from TRBV7-9 and TRBJ2-1; D tentatively reads TRBD1 or TRBD2 (6 bases each). The CDR3 totals 18 residues. Deletions cut 3 bases from V and 2 bases from J, with 20 bases between. Germline-derived CDR1 and CDR2 are SEHNR and FQNEAQ (reference sequence).

The V gene is TRBV5-6, the J gene TRBJ2-7; D might be TRBD2 (7 bases). Germline V gives CDR1 SGHDT, CDR2 YYEEEE. The CDR3 totals 15 residues. V gave up 2 bases and J gave up 3 bases, with 15 bases separating them. In nucleotides, the CDR3 is TGTGCCAGCAGCTTCCCAGGGGAGGGGATCTACGAGCAGTACTTC. This codes for CASSFPGEGIYEQYF.

The chain employs TRBV5-5 and TRBJ1-1; D gene ambiguous. Trimming cost V 0 bases and J 3 bases, with 12 bases left between them. CDR3 size: 15 residues. Germline lookup yields CDR1 SGHKS and CDR2 YYEKEE (reference sequence). CDR3 in DNA: TGTGCCAGCAGCTTGGTAGCGGGTCGGGACACTGAAGCTTTCTTT. Amino acid sequence: CASSLVAGRDTEAFF.

The chain recombines TRBV13 with TRBJ1-1; no firm D call. Germline V lookup: CDR1 PRHDT, CDR2 FYEKMQ (reference sequence). CDR3 length: 16 residues. Trimming left V 5 bases short and J 1 base short, with 17 bases between. The CDR3, as DNA: TGTGCCAGCAGCCATCAGAGAGGAGAGAAGAACACTGAAGCTTTCTTT. Translated: CASSHQRGEKNTEAFF.

The chain uses TRBV6-5 and TRBJ1-2, with 7 nucleotides matching TRBD1. The V segment lost 0 bases and the J segment 4 bases; nucleotides outside the gene matches: 8. This CDR3 spans 16 amino acids. Per the germline V gene, CDR1 is MNHEY and CDR2 is SVGAGI. The CDR3 nucleotides read TGTGCCAGCAGTTACTCCGCCGGGACAGTTCTCTATGGCTACACCTTC. This sequence encodes CASSYSAGTVLYGYTF.

The V gene is TRBV7-2, the J gene TRBJ1-3; D is perhaps TRBD1 (6 bases). Trimming took off 4 bases at V and 10 bases at J, with 20 bases between the two ends. This CDR3 is 15 amino acids long. From germline, CDR1 is SGHTA and CDR2 FQGNSA. CDR3 loop: CASSSLWGQNRTIYF. The CDR3 nucleotides are TGTGCCAGCAGCTCCTTATGGGGACAAAATCGGACCATATATTTT.

In regard to this clone: Within the sample, other DNA sequences also encode this same CDR3. The J gene is TRBJ2-1, the V gene TRBV11-3; D may be TRBD2 (6 bases). Per the germline V gene, CDR1 is SGHNT and CDR2 is YENEEA. Trimming took off 3 bases at V and 1 base at J, with 7 bases between the two ends. The CDR3 covers 14 residues. CDR3 residues: CASSLRGSYNEQFF. The DNA for the CDR3 is TGTGCCAGCAGCTTGCGGGGTTCCTACAATGAGCAGTTCTTC. Supplemented by reference TRBV11-3 and TRBJ2-1, the full variable domain reads EAGVVQSPRYKIIEKKQPVAFWCNPISGHNTLYWYLQNLGQGPELLIRYENEEAVDDSQLPKDRFSAERLKGVDSTLKIQPAELGDSAVYLCASSLRGSYNEQFFGPGTRLTVL.

Notes on this clone: Other DNA sequences in the same sample also yield this CDR3. The V and J genes are TRBV5-1 and TRBJ1-1; D gene uncertain. Trimming left V 0 bases short and J 3 bases short, with 9 bases between. The length of the CDR3 is 14 residues. Germline values: CDR1 SGHRS, CDR2 YFSETQ. CDR3: CASSLGPKDTEAFF. In DNA form, the CDR3 reads TGCGCCAGCAGCTTGGGACCTAAGGACACTGAAGCTTTCTTT.